The present TCR beta chain was sequenced within a study of T cell responses to AZD1222 COVID-19 vaccine. For the study at large: Some second doses came at about 4 weeks and others at about 12 weeks; these were pooled. General study findings and limits: Baseline testing showed seropositivity in only a handful of AZD1222 recipients. Spike-specific TCR breadth and depth both grew after two AZD1222 doses. Clonal diversity may have been underestimated in mostly white British donors.

Sequencing was performed with immunoSEQ multiplex PCR; in TCRdb, only in-frame clones are kept and a portion is missing. The sample shows about 180,000 clones, roughly nine tenths of them seen only once. J gave up 4 bases and V 5 bases, and 9 bases lay outside the gene matches. The CDR3 has 15 residues. Germline-derived CDR1 and CDR2 are SEHNR and FQNEAQ (reference sequence). A remark on this clone: Its antigen remains unknown.

The sample was peripheral blood, taken on day 0 of AZD1222 vaccination. The receptor's source is an adult in good health. This rearrangement joins TRBV7-9 to TRBJ2-5; TRBD2 agrees at 8 bases. CDR3 sequence (DNA): TGTGCCAGCAGCCCCGGCAACGGGGGGGGAGAGACCCAGTACTTC. As protein: CASSPGNGGGETQYF. The variable domain in full, completed from reference TRBV7-9 and TRBJ2-5, reads DTGVSQNPRHKITKRGQNVTFRCDPISEHNRLYWYRQTLGQGPEFLTYFQNEAQLEKSRLLSDRFSAERPKGSFSTLEIQRTEQGDSAMYLCASSPGNGGGETQYFGPGTRLLVL.